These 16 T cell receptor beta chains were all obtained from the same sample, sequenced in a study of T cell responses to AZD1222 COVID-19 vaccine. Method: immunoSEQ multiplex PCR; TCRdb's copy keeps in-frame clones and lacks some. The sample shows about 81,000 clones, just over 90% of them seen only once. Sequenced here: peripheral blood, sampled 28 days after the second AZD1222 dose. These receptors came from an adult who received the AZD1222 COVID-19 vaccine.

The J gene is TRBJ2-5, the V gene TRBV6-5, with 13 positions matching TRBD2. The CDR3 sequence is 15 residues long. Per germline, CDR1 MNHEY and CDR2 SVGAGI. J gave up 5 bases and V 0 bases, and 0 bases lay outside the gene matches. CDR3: CASSYSTSGGETQYF. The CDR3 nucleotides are TGTGCCAGCAGTTACTCGACTAGCGGGGGGGAGACCCAGTACTTC.

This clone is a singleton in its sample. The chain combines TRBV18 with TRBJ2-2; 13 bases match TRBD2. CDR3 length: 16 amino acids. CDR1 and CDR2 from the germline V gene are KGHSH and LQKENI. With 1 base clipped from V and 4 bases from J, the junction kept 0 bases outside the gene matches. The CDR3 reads CASSPRTSGGTGELFF. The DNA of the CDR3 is TGTGCCAGCTCACCACGGACTAGCGGGGGCACCGGGGAGCTGTTTTTT.

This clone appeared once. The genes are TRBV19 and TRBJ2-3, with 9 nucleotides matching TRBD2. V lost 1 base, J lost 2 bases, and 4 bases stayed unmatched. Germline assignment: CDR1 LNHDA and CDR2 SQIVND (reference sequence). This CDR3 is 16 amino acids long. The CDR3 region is CASSIASGALTDTQYF. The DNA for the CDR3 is TGTGCCAGTAGTATAGCTAGCGGGGCCCTCACAGATACGCAGTATTTT.

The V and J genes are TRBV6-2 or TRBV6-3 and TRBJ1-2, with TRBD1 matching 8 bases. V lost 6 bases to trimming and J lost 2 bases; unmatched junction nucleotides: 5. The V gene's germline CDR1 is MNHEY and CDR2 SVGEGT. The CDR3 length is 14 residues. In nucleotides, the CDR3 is TGTGCCAGCAGCCGAGACAGGGGCAACTATGGCTACACCTTC. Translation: CASSRDRGNYGYTF.

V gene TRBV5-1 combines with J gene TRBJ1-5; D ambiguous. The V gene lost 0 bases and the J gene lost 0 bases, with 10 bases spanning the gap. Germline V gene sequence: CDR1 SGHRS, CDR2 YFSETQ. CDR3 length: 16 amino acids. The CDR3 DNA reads TGCGCCAGCAGCTTGGAGGGAACAAATAGCAATCAGCCCCAGCATTTT. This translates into CASSLEGTNSNQPQHF.

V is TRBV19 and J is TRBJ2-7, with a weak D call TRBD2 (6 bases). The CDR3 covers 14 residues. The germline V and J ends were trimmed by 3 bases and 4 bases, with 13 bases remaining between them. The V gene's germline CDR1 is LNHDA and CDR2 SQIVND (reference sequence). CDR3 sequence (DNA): TGTGCCAGTAGTATCACGGGACTTCTTTACGAGCAGTACTTC. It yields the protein CASSITGLLYEQYF.

For the CDR3, the DNA is TGTGCCAGCAGCCAAGAGGAAGCAGGGGGGGGAAGCAATCAGCCCCAGCATTTT. It specifies CASSQEEAGGGSNQPQHF. This chain connects TRBV4-2 to TRBJ1-5; 7 nucleotides agree with TRBD1. The V gene end was trimmed by 0 bases and the J gene end by 1 base; junction bases not matched to a gene: 9. The length of the CDR3 is 18 residues. CDR1 is LGHNA and CDR2 is YNFKEQ in the germline V gene.

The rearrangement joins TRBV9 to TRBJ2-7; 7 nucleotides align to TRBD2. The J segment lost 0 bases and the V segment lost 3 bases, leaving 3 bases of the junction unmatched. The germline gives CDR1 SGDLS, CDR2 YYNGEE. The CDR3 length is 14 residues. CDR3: CASSETSYSYEQYF. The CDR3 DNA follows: TGTGCCAGCAGCGAGACTAGCTACTCCTACGAGCAGTACTTC.

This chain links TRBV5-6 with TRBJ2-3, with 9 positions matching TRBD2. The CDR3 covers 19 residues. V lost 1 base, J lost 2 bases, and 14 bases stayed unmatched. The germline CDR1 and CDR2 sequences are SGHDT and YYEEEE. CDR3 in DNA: TGTGCCAGCAGCTTGTTACCTATTTCTGCGGGGGGGACCACAGATACGCAGTATTTT. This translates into CASSLLPISAGGTTDTQYF.

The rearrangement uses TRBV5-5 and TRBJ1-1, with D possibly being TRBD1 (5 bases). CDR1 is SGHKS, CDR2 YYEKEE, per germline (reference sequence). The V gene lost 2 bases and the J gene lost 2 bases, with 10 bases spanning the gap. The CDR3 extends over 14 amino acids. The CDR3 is CASSLRQLNTEAFF. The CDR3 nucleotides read TGTGCCAGCAGCTTAAGACAGCTCAACACTGAAGCTTTCTTT.

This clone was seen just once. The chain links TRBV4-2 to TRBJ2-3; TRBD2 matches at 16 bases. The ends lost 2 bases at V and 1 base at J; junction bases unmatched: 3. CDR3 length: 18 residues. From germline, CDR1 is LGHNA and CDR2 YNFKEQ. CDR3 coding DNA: TGTGCCAGCAGCCAAAGAGGGACTAGCGGGGGGGGCACAGATACGCAGTATTTT. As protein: CASSQRGTSGGGTDTQYF.

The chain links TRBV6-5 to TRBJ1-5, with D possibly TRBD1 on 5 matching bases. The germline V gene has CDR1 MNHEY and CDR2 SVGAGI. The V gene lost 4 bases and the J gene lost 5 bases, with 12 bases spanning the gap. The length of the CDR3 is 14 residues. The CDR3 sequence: CASSSGQGYQPQHF. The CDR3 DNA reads TGTGCCAGCAGTTCCGGTCAGGGCTATCAGCCCCAGCATTTT.

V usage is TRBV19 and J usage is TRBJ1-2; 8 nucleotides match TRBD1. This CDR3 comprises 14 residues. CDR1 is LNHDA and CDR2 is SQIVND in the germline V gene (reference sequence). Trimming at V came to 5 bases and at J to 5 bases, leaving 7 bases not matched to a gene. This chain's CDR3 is CASSQTGVTYGYTF. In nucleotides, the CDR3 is TGTGCCAGTAGTCAGACAGGGGTAACTTATGGCTACACCTTC.

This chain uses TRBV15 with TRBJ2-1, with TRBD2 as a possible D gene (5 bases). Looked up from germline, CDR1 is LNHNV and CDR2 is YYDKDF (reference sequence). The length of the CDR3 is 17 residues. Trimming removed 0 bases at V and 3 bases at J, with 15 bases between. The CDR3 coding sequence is TGTGCCACCAGCAGAGATAAGGGAGTTTCGGACTACAATGAGCAGTTCTTC. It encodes CATSRDKGVSDYNEQFF.

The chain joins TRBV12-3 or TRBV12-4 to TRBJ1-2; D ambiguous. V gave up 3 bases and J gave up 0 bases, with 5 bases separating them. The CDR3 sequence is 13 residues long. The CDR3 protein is CASSLQPNYGYTF. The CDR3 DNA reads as TGTGCCAGCAGTTTGCAGCCTAACTATGGCTACACCTTC.

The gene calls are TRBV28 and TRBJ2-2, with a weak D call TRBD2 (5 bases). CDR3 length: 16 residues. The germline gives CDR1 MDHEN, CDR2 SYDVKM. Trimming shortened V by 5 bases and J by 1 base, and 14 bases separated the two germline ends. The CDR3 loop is CASSRTGPVNTGELFF. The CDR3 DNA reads TGTGCCAGCAGTCGGACTGGCCCTGTGAACACCGGGGAGCTGTTTTTT.